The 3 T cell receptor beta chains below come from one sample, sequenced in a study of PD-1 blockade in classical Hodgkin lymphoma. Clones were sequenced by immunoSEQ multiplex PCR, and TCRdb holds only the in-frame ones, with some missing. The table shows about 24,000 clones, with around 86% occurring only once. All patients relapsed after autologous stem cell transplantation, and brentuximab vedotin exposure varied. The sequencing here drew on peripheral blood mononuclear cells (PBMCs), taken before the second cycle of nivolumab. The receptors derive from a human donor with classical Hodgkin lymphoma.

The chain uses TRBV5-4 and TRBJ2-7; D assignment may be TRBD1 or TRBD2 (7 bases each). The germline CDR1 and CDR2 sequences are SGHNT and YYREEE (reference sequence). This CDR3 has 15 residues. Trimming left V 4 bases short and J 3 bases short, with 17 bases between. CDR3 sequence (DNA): TGTGCCAGCAGCACGAGGACCAGGGGGGGCTACGAGCAGTACTTC. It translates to CASSTRTRGGYEQYF.

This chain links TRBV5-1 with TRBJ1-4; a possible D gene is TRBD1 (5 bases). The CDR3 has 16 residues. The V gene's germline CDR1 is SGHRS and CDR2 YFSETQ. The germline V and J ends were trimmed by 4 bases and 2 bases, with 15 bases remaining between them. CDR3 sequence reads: CASSTGTLDTNEKLFF. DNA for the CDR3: TGCGCCAGCAGCACCGGGACCCTGGATACTAATGAAAAACTGTTTTTT.

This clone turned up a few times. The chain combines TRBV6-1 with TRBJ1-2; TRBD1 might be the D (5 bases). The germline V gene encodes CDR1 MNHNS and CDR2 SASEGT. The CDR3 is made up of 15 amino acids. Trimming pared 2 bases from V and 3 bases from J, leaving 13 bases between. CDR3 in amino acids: CASSEWTLGDYGYTF. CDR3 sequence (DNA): TGTGCCAGCAGTGAATGGACCCTAGGGGACTATGGCTACACCTTC.